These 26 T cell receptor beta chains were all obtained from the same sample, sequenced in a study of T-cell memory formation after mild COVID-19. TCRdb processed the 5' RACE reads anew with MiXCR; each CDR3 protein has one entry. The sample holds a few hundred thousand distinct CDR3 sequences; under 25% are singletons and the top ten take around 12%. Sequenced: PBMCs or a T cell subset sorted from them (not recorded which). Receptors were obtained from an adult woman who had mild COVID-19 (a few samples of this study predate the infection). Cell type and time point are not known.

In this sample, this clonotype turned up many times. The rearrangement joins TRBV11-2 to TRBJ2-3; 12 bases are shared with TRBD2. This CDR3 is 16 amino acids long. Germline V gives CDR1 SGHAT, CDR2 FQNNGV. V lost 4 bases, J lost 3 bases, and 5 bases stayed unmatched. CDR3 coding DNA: TGTGCCAGCAGCTCTCTAGCGGGAGGGCCTACAGATACGCAGTATTTT. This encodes CASSSLAGGPTDTQYF.

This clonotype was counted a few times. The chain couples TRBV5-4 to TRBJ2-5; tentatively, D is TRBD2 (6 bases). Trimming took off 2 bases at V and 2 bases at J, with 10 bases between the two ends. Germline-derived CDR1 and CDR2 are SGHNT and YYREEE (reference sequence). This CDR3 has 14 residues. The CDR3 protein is CASSFRGSQETQYF. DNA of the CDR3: TGTGCCAGCAGCTTTCGGGGGTCACAAGAGACCCAGTACTTC. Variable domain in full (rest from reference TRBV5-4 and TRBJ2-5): ETGVTQSPTHLIKTRGQQVTLRCSSQSGHNTVSWYQQALGQGPQFIFQYYREEENGRGNFPPRFSGLQFPNYSSELNVNALELDDSALYLCASSFRGSQETQYFGPGTRLLVL.

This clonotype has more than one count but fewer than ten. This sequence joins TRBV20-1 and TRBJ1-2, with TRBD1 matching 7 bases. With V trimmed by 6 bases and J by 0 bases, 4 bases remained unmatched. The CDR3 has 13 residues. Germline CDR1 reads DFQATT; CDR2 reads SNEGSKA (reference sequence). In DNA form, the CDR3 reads TGCAGTGCAAAGGGACAGTCTAACTATGGCTACACCTTC. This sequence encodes CSAKGQSNYGYTF.

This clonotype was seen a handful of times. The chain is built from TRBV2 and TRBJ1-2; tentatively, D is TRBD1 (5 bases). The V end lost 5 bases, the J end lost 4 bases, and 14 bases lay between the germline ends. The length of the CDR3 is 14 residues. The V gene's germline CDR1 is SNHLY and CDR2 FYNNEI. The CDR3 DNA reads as TGTGCCAGCAGTTATGAGGGGATCATCTATGGCTACACCTTC. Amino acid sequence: CASSYEGIIYGYTF.

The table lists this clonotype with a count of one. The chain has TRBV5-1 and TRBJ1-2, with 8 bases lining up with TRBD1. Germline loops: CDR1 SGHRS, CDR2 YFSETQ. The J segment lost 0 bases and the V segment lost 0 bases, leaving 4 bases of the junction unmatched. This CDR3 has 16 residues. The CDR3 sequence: CASSLGRGHANYGYTF. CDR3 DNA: TGCGCCAGCAGCTTGGGCAGGGGGCATGCTAACTATGGCTACACCTTC.

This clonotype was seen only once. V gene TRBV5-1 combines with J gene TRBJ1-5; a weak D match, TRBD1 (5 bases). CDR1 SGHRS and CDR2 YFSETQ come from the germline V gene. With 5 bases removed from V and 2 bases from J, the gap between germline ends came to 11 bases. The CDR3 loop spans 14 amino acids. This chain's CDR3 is CASRKTGGNQPQHF. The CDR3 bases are TGCGCCAGCAGGAAAACGGGGGGCAATCAGCCCCAGCATTTT.

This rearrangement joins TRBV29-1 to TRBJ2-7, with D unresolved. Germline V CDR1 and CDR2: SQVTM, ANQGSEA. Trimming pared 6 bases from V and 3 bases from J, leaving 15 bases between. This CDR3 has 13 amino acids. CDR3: CSVMGMSDYEQYF. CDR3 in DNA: TGCAGCGTGATGGGGATGAGCGACTACGAGCAGTACTTC.

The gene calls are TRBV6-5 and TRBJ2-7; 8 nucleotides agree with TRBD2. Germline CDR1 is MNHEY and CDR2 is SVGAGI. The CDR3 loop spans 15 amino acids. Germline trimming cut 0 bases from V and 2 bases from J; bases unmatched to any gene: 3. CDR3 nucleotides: TGTGCCAGCAGTTACTCGACTAGCGTTCCCTACGAGCAGTACTTC. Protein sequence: CASSYSTSVPYEQYF.

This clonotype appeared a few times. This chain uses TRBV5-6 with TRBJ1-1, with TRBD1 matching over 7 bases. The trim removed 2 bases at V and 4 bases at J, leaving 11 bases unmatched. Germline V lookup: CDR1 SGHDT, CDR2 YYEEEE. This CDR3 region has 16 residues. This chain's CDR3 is CASSFQTGLPATEAFF. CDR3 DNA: TGTGCCAGCAGCTTTCAGACAGGGCTCCCGGCCACTGAAGCTTTCTTT.

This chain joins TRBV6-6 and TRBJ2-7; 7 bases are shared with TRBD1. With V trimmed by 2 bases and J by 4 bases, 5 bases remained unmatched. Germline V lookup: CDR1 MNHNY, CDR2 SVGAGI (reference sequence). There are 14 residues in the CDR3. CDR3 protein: CASSYGGQTYEQYF. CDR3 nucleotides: TGTGCCAGCAGTTACGGGGGACAGACTTACGAGCAGTACTTC.

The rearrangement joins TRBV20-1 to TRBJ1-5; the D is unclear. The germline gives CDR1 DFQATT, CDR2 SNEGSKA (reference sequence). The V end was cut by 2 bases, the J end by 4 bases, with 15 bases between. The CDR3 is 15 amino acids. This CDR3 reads CSARTGLQPNQPQHF. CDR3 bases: TGCAGTGCTAGAACGGGCTTACAGCCTAATCAGCCCCAGCATTTT.

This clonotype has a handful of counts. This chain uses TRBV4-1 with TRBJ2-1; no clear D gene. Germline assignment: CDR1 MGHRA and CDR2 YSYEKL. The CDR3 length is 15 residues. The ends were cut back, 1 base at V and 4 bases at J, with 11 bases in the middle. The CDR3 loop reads CASSQATDGYNEQFF. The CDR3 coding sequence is TGCGCCAGCAGCCAAGCCACGGACGGTTACAATGAGCAGTTCTTC.

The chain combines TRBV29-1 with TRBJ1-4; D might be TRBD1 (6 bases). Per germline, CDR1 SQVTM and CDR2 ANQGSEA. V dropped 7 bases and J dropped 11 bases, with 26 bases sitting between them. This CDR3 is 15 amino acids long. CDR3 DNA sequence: TGCAGCGCCACCGTTGGGGGGGCCGGTTCGGGGAAACTGTTTTTT. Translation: CSATVGGAGSGKLFF.

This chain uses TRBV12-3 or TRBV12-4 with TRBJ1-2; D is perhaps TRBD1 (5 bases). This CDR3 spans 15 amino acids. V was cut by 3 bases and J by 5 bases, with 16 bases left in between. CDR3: CASSFMNARQYGYTF. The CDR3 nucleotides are TGTGCCAGCAGTTTTATGAACGCCCGACAGTATGGCTACACCTTC.

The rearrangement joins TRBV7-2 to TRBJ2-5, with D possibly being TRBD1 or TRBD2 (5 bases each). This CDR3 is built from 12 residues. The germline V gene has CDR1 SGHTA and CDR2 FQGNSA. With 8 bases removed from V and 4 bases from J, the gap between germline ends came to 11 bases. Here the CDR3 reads CASRPRGETQYF. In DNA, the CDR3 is TGTGCCAGCCGTCCGAGGGGAGAGACCCAGTACTTC.

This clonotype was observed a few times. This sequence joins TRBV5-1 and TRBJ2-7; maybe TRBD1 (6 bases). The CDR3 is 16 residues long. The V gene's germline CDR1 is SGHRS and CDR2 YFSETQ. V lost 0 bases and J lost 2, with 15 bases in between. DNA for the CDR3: TGCGCCAGCAGCTTGGACACCGGGACACCGCCCTACGAGCAGTACTTC. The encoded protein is CASSLDTGTPPYEQYF.

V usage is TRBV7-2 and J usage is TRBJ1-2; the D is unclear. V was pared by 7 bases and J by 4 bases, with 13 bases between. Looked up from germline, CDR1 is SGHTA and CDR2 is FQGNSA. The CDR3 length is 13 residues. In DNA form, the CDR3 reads TGTGCCAGCACCCACGGCATGCTCTATGGCTACACCTTC. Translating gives CASTHGMLYGYTF. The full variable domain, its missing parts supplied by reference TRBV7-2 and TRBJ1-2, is GAGVSQSPSNKVTEKGKDVELRCDPISGHTALYWYRQSLGQGLEFLIYFQGNSAPDKSGLPSDRFSAERTGGSVSTLTIQRTQQEDSAVYLCASTHGMLYGYTFGSGTRLTVV.

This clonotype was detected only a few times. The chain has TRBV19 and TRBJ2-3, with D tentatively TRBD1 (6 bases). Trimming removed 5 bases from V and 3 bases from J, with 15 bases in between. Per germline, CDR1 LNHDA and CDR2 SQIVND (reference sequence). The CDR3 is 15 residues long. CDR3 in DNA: TGTGCCAGTAGTCCATACCACCAGGGGACAGATACGCAGTATTTT. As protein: CASSPYHQGTDTQYF.

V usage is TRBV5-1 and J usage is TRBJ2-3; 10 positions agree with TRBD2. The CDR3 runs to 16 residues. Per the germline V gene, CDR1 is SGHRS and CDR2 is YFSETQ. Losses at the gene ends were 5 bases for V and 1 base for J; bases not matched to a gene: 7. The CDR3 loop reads CASSSDLAGGTDTQYF. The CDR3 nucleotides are TGCGCCAGCAGTTCTGATCTAGCGGGAGGCACAGATACGCAGTATTTT.

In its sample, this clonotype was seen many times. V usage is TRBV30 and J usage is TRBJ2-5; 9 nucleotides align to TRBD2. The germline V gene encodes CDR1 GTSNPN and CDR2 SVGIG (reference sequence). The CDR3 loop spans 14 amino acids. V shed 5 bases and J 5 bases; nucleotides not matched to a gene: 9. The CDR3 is CAWSQGLAGETQYF. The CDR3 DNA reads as TGTGCCTGGTCCCAGGGACTAGCTGGTGAGACCCAGTACTTC.

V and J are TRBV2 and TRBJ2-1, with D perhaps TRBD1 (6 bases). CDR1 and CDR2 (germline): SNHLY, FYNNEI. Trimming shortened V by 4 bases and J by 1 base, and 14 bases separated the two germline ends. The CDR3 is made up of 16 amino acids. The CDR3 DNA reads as TGTGCCAGCAGTGCGGTGGTGAGGGGGTCCTACAATGAGCAGTTCTTC. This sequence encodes CASSAVVRGSYNEQFF.

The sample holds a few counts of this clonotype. This CDR3 is CASSLVAESTDTQYF. CDR3 coding DNA: TGCGCCAGCAGCTTAGTAGCGGAGAGCACAGATACGCAGTATTTT. The chain links TRBV4-1 to TRBJ2-3; D perhaps matches TRBD2 (6 bases). V dropped 5 bases and J dropped 0 bases, with 12 bases sitting between them. CDR1 is MGHRA and CDR2 is YSYEKL in the germline V gene. The CDR3 is made up of 15 amino acids.

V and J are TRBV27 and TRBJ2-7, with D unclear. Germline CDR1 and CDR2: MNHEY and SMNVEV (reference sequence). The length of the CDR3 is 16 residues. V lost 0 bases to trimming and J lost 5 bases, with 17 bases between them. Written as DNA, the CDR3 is TGTGCCAGCAGTTTATCGTCAAGGGCATATTGGAACGAGCAGTACTTC. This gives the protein CASSLSSRAYWNEQYF.

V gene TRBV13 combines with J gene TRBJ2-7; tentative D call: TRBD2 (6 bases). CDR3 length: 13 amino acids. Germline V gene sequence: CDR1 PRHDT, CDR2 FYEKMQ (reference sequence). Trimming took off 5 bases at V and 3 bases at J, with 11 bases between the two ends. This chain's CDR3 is CASSLRGYYEQYF. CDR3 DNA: TGTGCCAGCAGCCTCCGGGGGTACTACGAGCAGTACTTC.

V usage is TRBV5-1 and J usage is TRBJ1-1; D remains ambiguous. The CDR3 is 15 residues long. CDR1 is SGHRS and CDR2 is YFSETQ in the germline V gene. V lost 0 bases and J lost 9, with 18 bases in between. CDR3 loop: CASSLADPNRSKAFF. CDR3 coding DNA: TGCGCCAGCAGCTTGGCTGACCCTAACCGGTCAAAAGCTTTCTTT.

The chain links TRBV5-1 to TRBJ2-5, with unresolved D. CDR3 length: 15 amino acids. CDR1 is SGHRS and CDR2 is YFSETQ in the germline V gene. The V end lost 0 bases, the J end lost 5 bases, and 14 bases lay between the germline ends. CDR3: CASSLDWASAETQYF. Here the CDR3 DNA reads TGCGCCAGCAGCTTGGACTGGGCGTCGGCGGAGACCCAGTACTTC. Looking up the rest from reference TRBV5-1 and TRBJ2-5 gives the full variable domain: KAGVTQTPRYLIKTRGQQVTLSCSPISGHRSVSWYQQTPGQGLQFLFEYFSETQRNKGNFPGRFSGRQFSNSRSEMNVSTLELGDSALYLCASSLDWASAETQYFGPGTRLLVL.